Shown below are 31 T cell receptor beta chains from a single sample sequenced in a study of beta chain features in type 1 diabetes. Study results and limitations: There was a moderate but significant shortening of TCRB CDR3s in all four CD4+ subsets of Type 1 diabetes patients.

These receptors have no known antigen. Expressed TCRB transcripts got sequenced, as all isolated RNA was reverse transcribed. Some clones are missing from TCRdb's copy, which holds only in-frame ones; the method was immunoSEQ multiplex PCR. This table holds hundreds of thousands of clones, over 10% found once. Sequenced input: naive CD4+ T cells from blood. These receptors came from a man between 18 and 35 years old with type 1 diabetes.

This clone occurred a few times. The chain joins TRBV7-6 to TRBJ1-1; a possible D gene is TRBD1 (5 bases). CDR1 and CDR2 from the germline V gene are SGHVS and FNYEAQ. The ends were cut back, 5 bases at V and 5 bases at J, with 9 bases in the middle. There are 12 residues in the CDR3. This CDR3 is CASSRDVTEAFF. The CDR3 DNA reads TGTGCCAGCAGCAGGGACGTGACTGAAGCTTTCTTT.

The V gene is TRBV30, the J gene TRBJ2-7, with D unclear. The V end lost 0 bases, the J end lost 4 bases, and 7 bases lay between the germline ends. Germline CDR1 and CDR2: GTSNPN and SVGIG (reference sequence). The CDR3 is 12 residues long. CDR3 amino acids: CAWSVMGYEQYF. The CDR3 DNA is TGTGCCTGGAGTGTAATGGGATACGAGCAGTACTTC.

In this sample, this clone turned up a few times. The chain links TRBV15 to TRBJ2-1, with a tentative D call TRBD2 (7 bases). The CDR3 is 16 amino acids. Germline lookup yields CDR1 LNHNV and CDR2 YYDKDF (reference sequence). V was clipped by 8 bases and J by 3 bases, with 20 bases between them. The DNA of the CDR3 is TGTGCCACCGGCGGGAGCGGGACACTCTACTACAATGAGCAGTTCTTC. Its protein product is CATGGSGTLYYNEQFF.

This clone has only a few counts. The chain couples TRBV7-3 to TRBJ2-5; unclear D gene. In germline, CDR1 is SGHTA, CDR2 FQGTGA. This CDR3 has 12 amino acids. Trimming left V 1 base short and J 1 base short, with 1 base between. The CDR3 DNA reads TGTGCCAGCAGCTTAATCCAAGAGACCCAGTACTTC. Protein: CASSLIQETQYF.

The rearrangement uses TRBV30 and TRBJ1-2; D unresolved. The germline CDR1 and CDR2 sequences are GTSNPN and SVGIG (reference sequence). Trimming stripped 4 bases from V and 4 bases from J, with 7 bases between. There are 11 residues in the CDR3. DNA for the CDR3: TGTGCCTGGAACCTAGCCTATGGCTACACCTTC. Translating gives CAWNLAYGYTF.

Only a few counts were recorded for this clone. The chain combines TRBV7-8 with TRBJ2-1, with 7 nucleotides matching TRBD1. From germline, CDR1 is SGHVS and CDR2 FQNEAQ. The length of the CDR3 is 17 residues. The ends lost 6 bases at V and 0 bases at J; junction bases unmatched: 11. CDR3 nucleotide sequence: TGTGCCAGCAGGTCCCCCTTTAGGGGGCACTCCTACAATGAGCAGTTCTTC. This encodes CASRSPFRGHSYNEQFF.

V gene TRBV19 combines with J gene TRBJ2-1, with 11 bases matching TRBD2. The CDR3 contains 15 residues. CDR1 and CDR2 from the germline V gene are LNHDA and SQIVND (reference sequence). Germline trimming cut 2 bases from V and 7 bases from J; bases unmatched to any gene: 4. This CDR3 is CASSIRLAGRNEQFF. The DNA for the CDR3 is TGTGCCAGTAGTATAAGACTAGCGGGGAGGAATGAGCAGTTCTTC.

The CDR3 DNA reads as TGTGCCAGCAGCCTGGGACAGAACACCGGGGAGCTGTTTTTT. This encodes CASSLGQNTGELFF. The rearrangement uses TRBV6-5 and TRBJ2-2; perhaps TRBD1 as D (6 bases). Trimming removed 6 bases from V and 1 base from J, with 9 bases in between. Germline assignment: CDR1 MNHEY and CDR2 SVGAGI. The CDR3 extends over 14 amino acids.

This clone was seen only a few times. The chain has TRBV6-5 and TRBJ2-1; D may match TRBD1 or TRBD2 (5 bases each). Germline V gives CDR1 MNHEY, CDR2 SVGAGI. The CDR3 runs 15 residues. Trimming left V 5 bases short and J 4 bases short, with 15 bases between. The CDR3 bases are TGTGCCAGCAGTCCCCCCCCGGGGACGTACAATGAGCAGTTCTTC. It specifies CASSPPPGTYNEQFF.

This rearrangement joins TRBV6-1 to TRBJ1-4; D not certain. V was pared by 3 bases and J by 0 bases, with 5 bases between. The V gene's germline CDR1 is MNHNS and CDR2 SASEGT. CDR3 length: 14 amino acids. The CDR3 coding sequence is TGTGCCAGCAGTGACGGGTCAACTAATGAAAAACTGTTTTTT. Translated, it gives CASSDGSTNEKLFF.

The gene calls are TRBV2 and TRBJ1-1; D is ambiguous. The CDR3 has 13 residues. Germline CDR1 and CDR2: SNHLY and FYNNEI. With 8 bases removed from V and 3 bases from J, the gap between germline ends came to 13 bases. As DNA, the CDR3 is TGTGCCAGCGCACTAGGAGGGCACACTGAAGCTTTCTTT. Protein: CASALGGHTEAFF. The entire variable domain, with the rest obtained from reference TRBV2 and TRBJ1-1, is as follows: EPEVTQTPSHQVTQMGQEVILRCVPISNHLYFYWYRQILGQKVEFLVSFYNNEISEKSEIFDDQFSVERPDGSNFTLKIRSTKLEDSAMYFCASALGGHTEAFFGQGTRLTVV.

Notes on this clone: Other DNA sequences of this sample code for an identical CDR3. This chain uses TRBV9 with TRBJ2-3; TRBD1 matches 8 bases. The CDR3 sequence is 14 residues long. CDR1 and CDR2 from the germline V gene are SGDLS and YYNGEE. Losses at the gene ends were 0 bases for V and 3 bases for J; bases not matched to a gene: 0. The CDR3 loop is CASSVDRGTDTQYF. CDR3 DNA: TGTGCCAGCAGCGTAGACAGGGGGACAGATACGCAGTATTTT.

This clone showed up just a few times. The chain has TRBV7-9 and TRBJ2-7; 9 bases align to TRBD1. There are 15 residues in the CDR3. Germline V gene lookup returns CDR1 SEHNR and CDR2 FQNEAQ (reference sequence). Unmatched junction bases numbered 8, after V lost 3 bases and J lost 5 bases. CDR3 sequence reads: CASSFGRTGVNEQYF. The CDR3 DNA sequence: TGTGCCAGCAGCTTCGGACGGACAGGGGTCAACGAGCAGTACTTC.

The chain carries TRBV30 and TRBJ1-4; TRBD1 might be the D (5 bases). V was pared by 5 bases and J by 7 bases, with 17 bases between. Germline V gene sequence: CDR1 GTSNPN, CDR2 SVGIG (reference sequence). The CDR3 is made up of 14 amino acids. This CDR3 is CAWGQGGFREKLFF. The DNA for the CDR3 is TGTGCCTGGGGGCAGGGAGGATTTCGTGAAAAACTGTTTTTT.

The chain uses TRBV6-1 and TRBJ2-7, with D maybe TRBD1 (6 bases). V dropped 8 bases and J dropped 0 bases, with 17 bases sitting between them. The CDR3 is 15 residues long. Germline-derived CDR1 and CDR2 are MNHNS and SASEGT. CDR3 amino acids: CASFSGHASSYEQYF. The CDR3 nucleotides are TGTGCCAGCTTCTCGGGACACGCCAGCTCCTACGAGCAGTACTTC.

The CDR3 here is CASSLETGGYTF. In DNA form, the CDR3 reads TGTGCCAGCAGCTTGGAGACAGGAGGCTACACCTTC. The V gene is TRBV5-4, the J gene TRBJ1-2; D possibly corresponds to TRBD1 (6 bases). CDR3 length equals 12 residues. V dropped 0 bases and J dropped 8 bases, with 8 bases sitting between them. The germline V gene has CDR1 SGHNT and CDR2 YYREEE (reference sequence).

The gene calls are TRBV5-1 and TRBJ2-7; the D gene is possibly TRBD1 (7 bases). Germline values: CDR1 SGHRS, CDR2 YFSETQ. The V and J ends lost 4 bases and 6 bases respectively, with 20 bases between them. There are 15 residues in the CDR3. The CDR3, as DNA: TGCGCCAGCAGCCCGCGGGACAGAAGTTTAGGCGAGCAGTACTTC. Residues: CASSPRDRSLGEQYF.

This clone has more than one count but fewer than ten. This chain joins TRBV7-9 and TRBJ2-7; 7 bases fit TRBD1. CDR1 is SEHNR and CDR2 is FQNEAQ in the germline V gene (reference sequence). V was pared by 5 bases and J by 9 bases, with 19 bases of the junction left unmatched. This CDR3 comprises 16 residues. The CDR3 loop is CASSLDLAGTAGGQYF. CDR3 sequence (DNA): TGTGCCAGCAGCCTGGACTTGGCCGGGACAGCCGGCGGGCAGTACTTC.

This clone was recorded a few times. The rearrangement links TRBV9 to TRBJ1-1, with a possible D match to TRBD1 (5 bases). V was cut by 4 bases and J by 3 bases, with 10 bases left in between. This CDR3 has 13 amino acids. Germline V lookup: CDR1 SGDLS, CDR2 YYNGEE. In nucleotides, the CDR3 is TGTGCCAGCAGCATAGACAGTTACACTGAAGCTTTCTTT. This encodes CASSIDSYTEAFF.

The chain recombines TRBV29-1 with TRBJ2-7; 8 positions agree with TRBD1. Per germline, CDR1 SQVTM and CDR2 ANQGSEA. The CDR3 covers 14 residues. V lost 4 bases and J lost 4; bases outside the gene matches: 9. The CDR3 sequence: CSVVGQGAGYEQYF. CDR3 sequence (DNA): TGCAGCGTTGTAGGGCAGGGGGCCGGATACGAGCAGTACTTC.

This clone came up once. V usage is TRBV6-1 and J usage is TRBJ1-1, with TRBD1 as a possible D gene (6 bases). The V and J ends lost 4 bases and 5 bases respectively, with 17 bases between them. Germline CDR1 reads MNHNS; CDR2 reads SASEGT. The CDR3 has 15 amino acids. The CDR3 DNA is TGTGCCAGCAGTGGTCTAGAGGGGGTAGGAACTGAAGCTTTCTTT. It yields the protein CASSGLEGVGTEAFF.

This clone has a handful of counts. The chain combines TRBV29-1 with TRBJ2-5, with D possibly being TRBD1 (6 bases). This CDR3 spans 14 amino acids. Per germline, CDR1 SQVTM and CDR2 ANQGSEA. V was cut by 7 bases and J by 5 bases, with 20 bases left in between. CDR3 nucleotide sequence: TGCAGCGCCACTCTTGGGGGCAGGCGGGAGACCCAGTACTTC. Translation: CSATLGGRRETQYF.

This chain links TRBV28 with TRBJ2-5, with D possibly matching TRBD1 (5 bases). With 6 bases removed from V and 1 base from J, the gap between germline ends came to 18 bases. The length of the CDR3 is 16 residues. Germline CDR1 is MDHEN and CDR2 is SYDVKM. The CDR3 loop is CASRGSDIMPQETQYF. In nucleotides, the CDR3 is TGTGCCAGCAGGGGGTCGGACATCATGCCCCAAGAGACCCAGTACTTC.

In nucleotides, the CDR3 is TGTGCCAGCAGCGCAGGGACAGGCAGCTCTGGAAACACCATATATTTT. It encodes CASSAGTGSSGNTIYF. The chain joins TRBV9 to TRBJ1-3; TRBD1 matches at 8 bases. The V gene end was trimmed by 3 bases and the J gene end by 0 bases; junction bases not matched to a gene: 5. Germline values: CDR1 SGDLS, CDR2 YYNGEE. The CDR3 totals 16 residues.

This clone was seen a handful of times. V and J are TRBV13 and TRBJ2-5; 9 bases are a match to TRBD2. Germline CDR1 and CDR2: PRHDT and FYEKMQ (reference sequence). Trimming removed 2 bases from V and 1 base from J; junction bases left unmatched: 5. The CDR3 consists of 16 residues. CDR3 DNA: TGTGCCAGCAGCTTATATAGCGGGGGTTTCCAAGAGACCCAGTACTTC. Translation gives CASSLYSGGFQETQYF.

This clone was observed a handful of times. Other DNA sequences of this sample code for an identical CDR3. The V call is TRBV10-3, the J call TRBJ1-1; a possible D gene is TRBD1 (6 bases). The germline V gene has CDR1 ENHRY and CDR2 SYGVKD. Trimming shortened V by 0 bases and J by 8 bases, and 7 bases separated the two germline ends. This CDR3 has 12 amino acids. The CDR3 loop reads CAISESGTEAFF. The CDR3 nucleotides read TGTGCCATCAGTGAGTCCGGGACAGAAGCTTTCTTT.

The rearrangement links TRBV27 to TRBJ1-1; the match to TRBD1 covers 7 bases. CDR3 length equals 16 residues. Trimming cost V 6 bases and J 1 base; bases outside gene matches: 11. The germline V gene encodes CDR1 MNHEY and CDR2 SMNVEV (reference sequence). CDR3 protein: CASRYRGTSGNTEAFF. The CDR3 region has the DNA TGTGCCAGCAGATACAGGGGTACTAGTGGGAACACTGAAGCTTTCTTT.

This clone was detected only a few times. The gene calls are TRBV30 and TRBJ1-2; D is perhaps TRBD1 (5 bases). Germline V CDR1 and CDR2: GTSNPN, SVGIG (reference sequence). There are 12 residues in the CDR3. V lost 5 bases to trimming and J lost 5 bases, with 12 bases between them. CDR3 amino acids: CAWSPGGYGYTF. CDR3 nucleotide sequence: TGTGCCTGGTCCCCCGGGGGATATGGCTACACCTTC.

CDR3 region: CAISWDRTYNEQFF. In DNA form, the CDR3 reads TGTGCCATCAGTTGGGACAGAACCTACAATGAGCAGTTCTTC. The chain joins TRBV10-3 to TRBJ2-1, with 7 nucleotides matching TRBD1. The length of the CDR3 is 14 residues. CDR1 ENHRY and CDR2 SYGVKD come from the germline V gene. The V gene end was trimmed by 5 bases and the J gene end by 2 bases; junction bases not matched to a gene: 3.

A few counts support this clone. The CDR3 spells CASSPQDQGRGSYEQYF. The CDR3 nucleotides read TGTGCCAGCAGCCCGCAGGACCAGGGGCGCGGGTCCTACGAGCAGTACTTC. This chain links TRBV7-9 with TRBJ2-5; perhaps TRBD1 as D (6 bases). The last part of the DNA fits TRBJ2-7 better; the J call may be wrong. CDR1 and CDR2 from the germline V gene are SEHNR and FQNEAQ (reference sequence). There are 17 residues in the CDR3.

The chain combines TRBV21-1 with TRBJ1-2; the D segment call TRBD1 is taken from the table without a DNA check. TRBV21-1 is annotated as a pseudogene. The CDR3 runs to 14 residues. The CDR3 here is CASSPLGARYGYTF. DNA for the CDR3: TGTGCCAGCAGCCCCCTGGGGGCGCGGTATGGCTACACCTTC.